This TCR beta chain is drawn from a study of blood T cell repertoires in COVID-19. Overall study context: Sample material is recorded as cDNA or gDNA derived from T cells, B-cell-depleted T cells, or PBMCs.

In the original workflow: Reference gene primer amplification yielded estimated nucleated cell counts. Here immunoSEQ multiplex PCR was the method, and the copy in TCRdb shows in-frame clones only, minus some. V, J and clone size are taken as reported in that table, and D and trimming were inferred from the DNA itself. The sample shows 150,000 to 200,000 clones, roughly 90% of them seen only once. This clone is a singleton in its sample. This CDR3 has 14 amino acids. V shed 6 bases, J shed 3 bases, and the junction held 5 bases outside the gene matches. Germline CDR1 reads LGHNT; CDR2 reads FRNRAP. Followed over time, Seattle patients had been enrolled while infection was active.

Sequencing input: peripheral blood. The TCR sequence derives from a woman aged 55-70 years with COVID-19, enrolled during active disease. The chain links TRBV12-5 to TRBJ2-3; 8 bases line up with TRBD1. The CDR3 sequence: CASGQGQETDTQYF. DNA for the CDR3: TGTGCTAGTGGCCAGGGACAGGAGACAGATACGCAGTATTTT.